Each of the 5 T cell receptor beta chains below was sequenced from the same sample in a study of post-analysis software for immune sequencing data (dated by TCRdb to 2013 to 2016). Libraries were made using PCR. Sequencing relied on an Illumina HiSeq 2500. To reduce PCR and sequencing biases, unique molecular identifiers were built into the TCR beta cDNA libraries. The public reads were run again by TCRdb, first through fastp at Q25 and then through MiXCR, and only productive beta chains were kept. Entries that share a CDR3 protein sequence are merged under the most common genes and DNA. In all, the sample holds some 700,000 distinct CDR3 sequences, and 59% of those were seen once. About 11% of the sample belongs to the ten largest clones. Here is what the overall study found, with its caveats: Roughly 5 TRBV segments, including TRBV5-6, TRBV5-1 and TRBV20-1, were significantly more frequent in patients than controls.

The antigens of these receptors remain unknown. The material sequenced was blood. The receptors were sampled from a girl under 10 years old with multiple sclerosis.

V usage is TRBV12-3 or TRBV12-4 and J usage is TRBJ2-1; 7 positions agree with TRBD1. Trimming at V came to 3 bases and at J to 0 bases, leaving 8 bases not matched to a gene. The CDR3 is 17 residues long. CDR3 in DNA: TGTGCCAGCAGTTTTGCCAACAGGGGTAGCTCCTACAATGAGCAGTTCTTC. Protein product: CASSFANRGSSYNEQFF.

The chain carries TRBV29-1 and TRBJ2-3; maybe TRBD2 (6 bases). This CDR3 spans 13 amino acids. Trimming removed 3 bases from V and 2 bases from J, with 9 bases in between. In germline, CDR1 is SQVTM, CDR2 ANQGSEA. The CDR3 spells CSVDGGFTDTQYF. The CDR3 nucleotides read TGCAGCGTTGATGGGGGGTTCACAGATACGCAGTATTTT.

CDR3 amino acids: CASRPWGSGSSEQYF. In DNA form, the CDR3 reads TGTGCCAGCAGACCTTGGGGTAGCGGGAGCAGCGAGCAGTACTTC. V usage is TRBV12-3 or TRBV12-4 and J usage is TRBJ2-7; the match to TRBD2 covers 9 bases. There are 15 residues in the CDR3. With V trimmed by 6 bases and J by 6 bases, 12 bases remained unmatched.

This rearrangement joins TRBV3-1 to TRBJ2-4; D call uncertain. The DNA matches TRBJ2-7 better at its end, which makes the J call doubtful. Germline V lookup: CDR1 LGHDT, CDR2 YNNKEL (reference sequence). The CDR3 has 15 residues. The CDR3 DNA sequence: TGTGCCAGCAGCCAAGATAAACGGACCGGTTACGAGCAGTACTTC. Protein sequence: CASSQDKRTGYEQYF.

This clonotype was picked up one time. This chain uses TRBV5-6 with TRBJ1-2; TRBD1 might be the D (5 bases). CDR3 length equals 14 residues. Germline V gene data show CDR1 as SGHDT and CDR2 as YYEEEE. With 4 bases removed from V and 8 bases from J, the gap between germline ends came to 18 bases. CDR3 nucleotide sequence: TGTGCCAGCAGCACCGGGACGCCCTATTGGGGCTACACCTTC. Its protein is CASSTGTPYWGYTF.